A single sample is the source of the 30 T cell receptor beta chains below, sequenced in a study of T-cell reconstitution after alpha-beta-depleted transplantation in children. Molecular barcoding with unique molecular identifiers was used for the TCRbeta library. In TCRdb, the PCR reads were re-called with MiXCR into one record per CDR3 protein. The data hold around 600,000 distinct CDR3 sequences, with more than 20% observed a single time. The sequenced sample was PBMCs, mostly from graft donor cells, obtained 360 days after TCRalphabeta/CD19-depleted stem cell transplant. The receptors come from a boy under two years old who had a stem cell transplant for acute myeloid leukemia, so the T cells may come from the graft donor.

This chain links TRBV6-1 with TRBJ1-1; 7 positions match TRBD1. Germline CDR1 MNHNS, CDR2 SASEGT. With V trimmed by 4 bases and J by 5 bases, 7 bases remained unmatched. This CDR3 has 14 residues. CDR3 coding DNA: TGTGCCAGCAGTGTGGACAGGTTGATTACTGAAGCTTTCTTT. Its protein product is CASSVDRLITEAFF.

This clonotype showed up just a few times. The chain uses TRBV7-9 and TRBJ1-1, with TRBD1 as a possible D gene (5 bases). The CDR3 contains 15 residues. The germline CDR1 and CDR2 sequences are SEHNR and FQNEAQ (reference sequence). Trimming cost V 5 bases and J 3 bases, with 16 bases left between them. CDR3 amino acids: CASSPSGWGYTEAFF. The CDR3 nucleotides read TGTGCCAGCAGCCCATCCGGTTGGGGGTACACTGAAGCTTTCTTT. The whole variable domain, remainder taken from reference TRBV7-9 and TRBJ1-1, is DTGVSQNPRHKITKRGQNVTFRCDPISEHNRLYWYRQTLGQGPEFLTYFQNEAQLEKSRLLSDRFSAERPKGSFSTLEIQRTEQGDSAMYLCASSPSGWGYTEAFFGQGTRLTVV.

The V and J genes are TRBV18 and TRBJ1-1; D call uncertain. CDR3 size: 14 residues. The ends were cut back, 3 bases at V and 7 bases at J, with 15 bases in the middle. Per the germline V gene, CDR1 is KGHSH and CDR2 is LQKENI. The CDR3: CASSPGDAALEAFF. The CDR3 nucleotides are TGTGCCAGCTCACCTGGAGATGCTGCCCTTGAAGCTTTCTTT.

The gene calls are TRBV18 and TRBJ2-5; a weak D match, TRBD2 (6 bases). This CDR3 is built from 15 residues. Deletions cut 2 bases from V and 1 base from J, with 11 bases between. The germline CDR1 and CDR2 sequences are KGHSH and LQKENI. The DNA for the CDR3 is TGTGCCAGCTCACCAACTTGGGACTTCCAAGAGACCCAGTACTTC. Residues: CASSPTWDFQETQYF.

The V call is TRBV6-5, the J call TRBJ2-3, with TRBD2 identical over 8 bases. J lost 4 bases, V lost 0 bases, and 6 bases had no gene match. Germline V gene lookup returns CDR1 MNHEY and CDR2 SVGAGI. This CDR3 contains 16 residues. In DNA form, the CDR3 reads TGTGCCAGCAGTTACTCGAACGGGGGGGCCCCAGATACGCAGTATTTT. Translating gives CASSYSNGGAPDTQYF.

This clonotype was picked up many times. The chain joins TRBV6-2 or TRBV6-3 to TRBJ1-5, with 9 bases that match TRBD1. The CDR3 totals 16 residues. Germline V lookup: CDR1 MNHEY, CDR2 SVGEGT. Germline trimming cut 4 bases from V and 6 bases from J; bases unmatched to any gene: 10. For the CDR3, the DNA is TGTGCCAGCAGTTTTGCGGGACAGGGTAAAGGTCAGCCCCAGCATTTT. This codes for CASSFAGQGKGQPQHF.

The chain uses TRBV7-9 and TRBJ2-1; D possibly matches TRBD1 or TRBD2 (5 bases each). Trimming cost V 3 bases and J 1 base, with 13 bases left between them. Germline-derived CDR1 and CDR2 are SEHNR and FQNEAQ (reference sequence). This CDR3 is built from 16 residues. CDR3 loop: CASSFLIGESYNEQFF. CDR3 coding DNA: TGTGCCAGCAGCTTTTTAATAGGGGAGTCCTACAATGAGCAGTTCTTC.

The V gene is TRBV28, the J gene TRBJ2-2; 9 bases map to TRBD2. The CDR3 covers 15 residues. V lost 6 bases, J lost 1 base, and 3 bases stayed unmatched. Germline lookup yields CDR1 MDHEN and CDR2 SYDVKM. The CDR3 DNA is TGTGCCAGCAGCAATAGCGGGGGGAACACCGGGGAGCTGTTTTTT. Its protein product is CASSNSGGNTGELFF.

This clonotype has more than one count but fewer than ten. V gene TRBV29-1 combines with J gene TRBJ2-7, with 8 bases aligning to TRBD1. CDR1 is SQVTM and CDR2 is ANQGSEA in the germline V gene. J lost 1 base, V lost 7 bases, and 6 bases had no gene match. This CDR3 comprises 13 residues. CDR3 region: CSARTGKSYEQYF. DNA of the CDR3: TGCAGCGCCCGGACAGGGAAATCCTACGAGCAGTACTTC.

This clonotype showed up many times. V and J are TRBV7-9 and TRBJ2-1, with D unresolved. The ends were cut back, 5 bases at V and 5 bases at J, with 13 bases in the middle. There are 14 residues in the CDR3. Germline lookup yields CDR1 SEHNR and CDR2 FQNEAQ (reference sequence). CDR3 in amino acids: CASSALTGDNEQFF. In nucleotides, the CDR3 is TGTGCCAGCAGCGCGCTGACTGGGGACAATGAGCAGTTCTTC.

This clonotype was seen more than once but under ten times. The rearrangement links TRBV20-1 to TRBJ2-2, with 10 bases identical to TRBD1. V was pared by 0 bases and J by 6 bases, with 10 bases of the junction left unmatched. Germline V lookup: CDR1 DFQATT, CDR2 SNEGSKA (reference sequence). CDR3 length equals 17 residues. The DNA of the CDR3 is TGCAGTGCTAGAGATCCCCGGGACAGGGGTATCCCCGGGGAGCTGTTTTTT. Translation gives CSARDPRDRGIPGELFF.

The rearrangement links TRBV28 to TRBJ1-1, with a tentative D call TRBD1 (6 bases). The V and J ends lost 5 bases and 2 bases respectively, with 12 bases between them. The germline V gene has CDR1 MDHEN and CDR2 SYDVKM. This CDR3 spans 14 amino acids. The CDR3 DNA is TGTGCCAGCAGTCTCAGGGGATACAACACTGAAGCTTTCTTT. This translates into CASSLRGYNTEAFF.

V and J are TRBV5-2 and TRBJ2-1; the table calls TRBD2, which could not be checked here. TRBV5-2 is a known pseudogene. The CDR3 runs to 13 residues. CDR3 sequence reads: CAMGPGLYNEQFF. As DNA, the CDR3 is TGTGCCATGGGCCCCGGCCTTTACAATGAGCAGTTCTTC.

In its sample, this clonotype was seen a few times. The V call is TRBV2, the J call TRBJ2-5; D assignment may be TRBD1 or TRBD2 (5 bases each). V was cut by 6 bases and J by 4 bases, with 12 bases left in between. Germline V CDR1 and CDR2: SNHLY, FYNNEI. The CDR3 has 13 residues. The CDR3 sequence: CASRRGVAETQYF. In DNA, the CDR3 is TGTGCCAGCAGAAGGGGAGTAGCAGAGACCCAGTACTTC.

This clonotype occurred a few times. The chain couples TRBV12-3 or TRBV12-4 to TRBJ2-1; D is undetermined. Trimming pared 3 bases from V and 5 bases from J, leaving 14 bases between. The CDR3 is 15 amino acids. The chain's CDR3 is CASSLSFGQNNEQFF. The CDR3 bases are TGTGCCAGCAGTTTGTCTTTCGGGCAGAACAATGAGCAGTTCTTC.

This clonotype was found many times. V usage is TRBV28 and J usage is TRBJ2-5; 13 bases are shared with TRBD2. The V and J ends lost 4 bases and 5 bases, in that order; junction bases with no gene match: 7. The CDR3 length is 16 residues. Germline loops: CDR1 MDHEN, CDR2 SYDVKM. The CDR3 nucleotides are TGTGCCAGCAGTTCCTCACTAGCGGGGGGGAGGGAGACCCAGTACTTC. Translation: CASSSSLAGGRETQYF.

This clonotype was recorded many times. The rearrangement links TRBV5-5 to TRBJ2-3; the D is unclear. CDR1 is SGHKS, CDR2 YYEKEE, per germline (reference sequence). V lost 2 bases, J lost 2 bases, and 9 bases lay in between. There are 14 residues in the CDR3. The CDR3, as DNA: TGTGCCAGCAGCTTAACACGGACCACAGATACGCAGTATTTT. Translation gives CASSLTRTTDTQYF.

This rearrangement joins TRBV29-1 to TRBJ2-3; maybe TRBD2 (6 bases). Germline-derived CDR1 and CDR2 are SQVTM and ANQGSEA. The V and J ends lost 4 bases and 0 bases respectively, with 17 bases between them. This CDR3 region has 16 residues. The CDR3 loop reads CSVGGIDIISTDTQYF. The CDR3 nucleotides are TGCAGCGTTGGCGGGATCGACATCATTAGCACAGATACGCAGTATTTT.

This clonotype was counted many times. The V call is TRBV12-3 or TRBV12-4, the J call TRBJ2-4, with D hard to call. There are 12 residues in the CDR3. V was pared by 0 bases and J by 3 bases, with 0 bases between. CDR3 sequence reads: CASSLAKNIQYF. In DNA, the CDR3 is TGTGCCAGCAGTTTAGCCAAAAACATTCAGTACTTC.

CDR3 region: CASSSGVSQYF. DNA of the CDR3: TGTGCCAGCAGTTCCGGGGTCTCGCAGTATTTT. This chain connects TRBV6-5 to TRBJ2-3, with TRBD2 as a possible D gene (5 bases). The CDR3 loop spans 11 amino acids. Germline V gene sequence: CDR1 MNHEY, CDR2 SVGAGI. V was shortened by 4 bases and J by 10 bases, with 9 bases between the two germline ends.

This clonotype was seen ten or more times. V usage is TRBV4-1 and J usage is TRBJ2-7, with unresolved D. V was clipped by 1 base and J by 3 bases, with 7 bases between them. This CDR3 is 13 amino acids long. Germline V gene data show CDR1 as MGHRA and CDR2 as YSYEKL. CDR3 DNA sequence: TGCGCCAGCAGCCAAGGTATCAACTACGAGCAGTACGTC. It translates to CASSQGINYEQYV.

The V call is TRBV5-5, the J call TRBJ2-7; 7 nucleotides agree with TRBD1. The ends lost 5 bases at V and 0 bases at J; junction bases unmatched: 8. This CDR3 contains 15 residues. Germline CDR1 reads SGHKS; CDR2 reads YYEKEE (reference sequence). The CDR3 here is CASSYRDSLSYEQYV. CDR3 in DNA: TGTGCCAGCAGTTACCGGGACAGCCTCTCCTACGAGCAGTACGTC.

This clonotype appeared once. J is TRBJ2-7 and V is TRBV7-9; possibly TRBD2 for D (6 bases). The germline V gene encodes CDR1 SEHNR and CDR2 FQNEAQ (reference sequence). Trimming removed 5 bases from V and 7 bases from J, with 24 bases in between. The CDR3 sequence is 16 residues long. In DNA form, the CDR3 reads TGTGCCAGCAGCCCACCGAGCTTAGCGGACACGGGGGAGCAGTACTTC. Its protein is CASSPPSLADTGEQYF. Drawing the rest from reference TRBV7-9 and TRBJ2-7, the complete variable domain is DTGVSQNPRHKITKRGQNVTFRCDPISEHNRLYWYRQTLGQGPEFLTYFQNEAQLEKSRLLSDRFSAERPKGSFSTLEIQRTEQGDSAMYLCASSPPSLADTGEQYFGPGTRLTVT.

Turning to this clonotype: A much larger clone differs by one base, so this may be a read error. The chain is built from TRBV6-4 and TRBJ2-1, with D unresolved. This CDR3 comprises 15 residues. The V gene's germline CDR1 is MRHNA and CDR2 SNTAGT. The ends were cut back, 8 bases at V and 5 bases at J, with 19 bases in the middle. Here the CDR3 DNA reads TGTGCCAGCTGTTTTCTTCGACGAGCTGACAATGAGCAGTTCTTC. Translating it yields CASCFLRRADNEQFF.

The chain joins TRBV10-3 to TRBJ2-7, with D unresolved. The CDR3 has 13 residues. The V gene lost 0 bases and the J gene lost 3 bases, with 6 bases spanning the gap. Germline values: CDR1 ENHRY, CDR2 SYGVKD. The CDR3 nucleotides are TGTGCCATCAGTGAGTCGGCAGTCTACGAGCAGTACTTC. It encodes CAISESAVYEQYF.

This clonotype was recorded many times. The J gene is TRBJ1-4, the V gene TRBV12-3 or TRBV12-4; D perhaps matches TRBD1 (6 bases). Trimming stripped 6 bases from V and 3 bases from J, with 11 bases between. The CDR3 runs 14 residues. The CDR3 here is CASSPTGSNEKLFF. The CDR3 DNA sequence: TGTGCCAGCAGCCCCACAGGGTCTAATGAAAAACTGTTTTTT.

The rearrangement joins TRBV11-2 to TRBJ2-7; D is undetermined. V was clipped by 4 bases and J by 6 bases, with 7 bases between them. Germline V gives CDR1 SGHAT, CDR2 FQNNGV. CDR3 length: 11 residues. DNA of the CDR3: TGTGCCAGCAGCTCAGACTTCGAGCAGTACGTC. This codes for CASSSDFEQYV.

This clonotype showed up many times. The chain joins TRBV5-1 to TRBJ2-5; no definite D call. Germline values: CDR1 SGHRS, CDR2 YFSETQ. This CDR3 region has 14 residues. The V and J ends lost 2 bases and 5 bases respectively, with 13 bases between them. Here the CDR3 reads CASSFSPVGETQYF. The CDR3 DNA reads as TGCGCCAGCAGCTTCTCACCGGTTGGCGAGACCCAGTACTTC.

This clonotype was observed many times. V is TRBV20-1 and J is TRBJ1-6; no clear D. The germline gives CDR1 DFQATT, CDR2 SNEGSKA (reference sequence). Trimming cost V 0 bases and J 3 bases, with 6 bases left between them. The CDR3 sequence is 14 residues long. CDR3 sequence (DNA): TGCAGTGCTAGAGAGTACGGCTATAATTCACCCCTCCACTTT. Its protein product is CSAREYGYNSPLHF.

This clonotype was picked up a small number of times. This sequence joins TRBV11-2 and TRBJ2-3; no clear D. The germline gives CDR1 SGHAT, CDR2 FQNNGV. Deletions cut 2 bases from V and 0 bases from J, with 12 bases between. CDR3 length: 16 amino acids. The CDR3 coding sequence is TGTGCCAGCAGCTTACCCGGAGAGTTTAGCACAGATACGCAGTATTTT. Translating gives CASSLPGEFSTDTQYF.